Below are 11 T cell receptor beta chains sequenced from a single sample in a study of early T cells in non-severe SARS-CoV-2 infection. TCRdb processed the 5' RACE reads anew with MiXCR; each CDR3 protein has one entry. The sample shows around 68,000 distinct CDR3 sequences, around 12% of them seen only once. This sample comprised whole blood, obtained at baseline. These receptors came from an adult who was a healthcare worker with PCR-confirmed SARS-CoV-2 infection or an uninfected control (not recorded which).

This clonotype was detected a few times. V is TRBV11-2 and J is TRBJ2-3; maybe TRBD1 (6 bases). V was shortened by 5 bases and J by 4 bases, with 28 bases between the two germline ends. Germline assignment: CDR1 SGHAT and CDR2 FQNNGV. The CDR3 is 19 amino acids. CDR3 protein: CASSHAGRSLRGSPDTQYF. CDR3 bases: TGTGCCAGCAGCCACGCCGGGCGATCCCTCAGGGGAAGTCCAGATACGCAGTATTTT.

This clonotype was found a few times. The DNA of the CDR3 is TGTGCCAGCAGTCCCATTGGAGTTATGAACACTGAAGCTTTCTTT. Translation gives CASSPIGVMNTEAFF. The J gene is TRBJ1-1, the V gene TRBV12-3 or TRBV12-4; D ambiguous. There are 15 residues in the CDR3. V was trimmed by 5 bases and J by 0 bases, leaving 13 bases between them.

There are a few counts of this clonotype. The CDR3 spells CASSLVARGSGTDTQYF. The CDR3 nucleotides are TGTGCCAGCAGCTTAGTTGCCCGCGGGAGTGGGACAGATACGCAGTATTTT. The chain uses TRBV13 and TRBJ2-3, with 7 bases aligning to TRBD2. Trimming cost V 1 base and J 3 bases; bases outside gene matches: 10. This CDR3 comprises 17 residues. CDR1 is PRHDT and CDR2 is FYEKMQ in the germline V gene (reference sequence).

This clonotype was observed a few times. The chain uses TRBV27 and TRBJ2-1; 8 bases are shared with TRBD2. This CDR3 contains 17 residues. Germline V gives CDR1 MNHEY, CDR2 SMNVEV (reference sequence). V shed 3 bases and J 0 bases; nucleotides not matched to a gene: 7. CDR3 sequence reads: CASSFYSSGGSYNEQFF. CDR3 in DNA: TGTGCCAGCAGTTTCTACTCCAGCGGGGGCTCCTACAATGAGCAGTTCTTC.

The CDR3 here is CASTQVPHSYNEQFF. The DNA of the CDR3 is TGTGCCAGTACCCAGGTACCTCACTCCTACAATGAGCAGTTCTTC. The V gene is TRBV19, the J gene TRBJ2-1; D is unclear. With 7 bases removed from V and 0 bases from J, the gap between germline ends came to 13 bases. The CDR3 runs to 15 residues. The germline CDR1 and CDR2 sequences are LNHDA and SQIVND (reference sequence).

The gene calls are TRBV28 and TRBJ2-1, with TRBD2 matching over 11 bases. Per germline, CDR1 MDHEN and CDR2 SYDVKM. V gave up 6 bases and J gave up 15 bases; unmatched junction bases: 13. This CDR3 has 14 amino acids. CDR3 amino acids: CASSSSASGRHPFF. The DNA for the CDR3 is TGTGCCAGCAGCTCGTCGGCTAGCGGGAGGCATCCGTTCTTC.

This clonotype was counted between two and nine times. The chain employs TRBV3-1 and TRBJ2-2; D remains ambiguous. This CDR3 region has 12 residues. From germline, CDR1 is LGHDT and CDR2 YNNKEL (reference sequence). V gave up 7 bases and J gave up 3 bases, with 6 bases separating them. In DNA form, the CDR3 reads TGTGCCAGCATGCAGGACACCGGGGAGCTGTTTTTT. It encodes CASMQDTGELFF.

In this sample, this clonotype turned up a few times. V gene TRBV30 combines with J gene TRBJ2-2; D is unresolved. The germline V and J ends were trimmed by 0 bases and 1 base, with 3 bases remaining between them. This CDR3 has 13 residues. The germline gives CDR1 GTSNPN, CDR2 SVGIG (reference sequence). CDR3 region: CAWSVGNTGELFF. The CDR3 DNA reads TGTGCCTGGAGTGTCGGGAACACCGGGGAGCTGTTTTTT.

The chain couples TRBV29-1 to TRBJ2-2; D not certain. CDR1 and CDR2 from the germline V gene are SQVTM and ANQGSEA. Trimming shortened V by 4 bases and J by 0 bases, and 9 bases separated the two germline ends. The CDR3 extends over 14 amino acids. CDR3 sequence (DNA): TGCAGCGTTGTCGCAGATGCGAACACCGGGGAGCTGTTTTTT. Its protein is CSVVADANTGELFF.

By share, this clonotype ranks as medium-sized (0.01 to 0.1%). The rearrangement uses TRBV6-2 or TRBV6-3 and TRBJ1-5, with TRBD1 matching over 10 bases. With V trimmed by 6 bases and J by 8 bases, 16 bases remained unmatched. Germline V CDR1 and CDR2: MNHEY, SVGEGT. This CDR3 contains 17 residues. In DNA, the CDR3 is TGTGCCAGCAGCTTGGGACAGGGGAAACCGGTTGAGGAGCCCCAGCATTTT. This codes for CASSLGQGKPVEEPQHF.

This chain uses TRBV5-4 with TRBJ2-3; 12 bases align to TRBD1. The CDR3 spans 14 residues. The germline gives CDR1 SGHNT, CDR2 YYREEE (reference sequence). J lost 5 bases, V lost 3 bases, and 1 base had no gene match. The CDR3 region has the DNA TGTGCCAGCAGCTGGGACAGGGGGCAAGATACGCAGTATTTT. Translation: CASSWDRGQDTQYF.